A selection of T cell receptor beta chains follows, all from one sample in a study of blood T cell repertoires in COVID-19. Assay used: immunoSEQ multiplex PCR; TCRdb lists only in-frame clones, some missing. Of a few hundred thousand clones listed, 70% to 90% are singletons. Material: PBMCs or T cells enriched from blood (not recorded which). The origin of the receptors is a man aged 40-50 years in a cohort exposed to, infected with or recovered from COVID-19 (not recorded which). Both conserved end residues are part of each CDR3. Fields, in order: D gene, V gene, clone size, J gene, CDR3 DNA, CDR3 protein. D genes are given only for firm matches. A row's size may be missing; if present it is once, few, many or a size class.

d_call: TRBD1; v_call: TRBV19; clone_size: NA; j_call: TRBJ2-7; cdr3_nt: TGTGCCAGTAGCCCGGGACAGGGATTAGGGCAGTACTTC; cdr3_aa: CASSPGQGLGQYF
d_call: TRBD1; v_call: TRBV5-1; clone_size: NA; j_call: TRBJ2-7; cdr3_nt: TGCGCCAGCAGCTTGGGACAGGGCTCCTACGAGCAGTACTTC; cdr3_aa: CASSLGQGSYEQYF
d_call: TRBD2; v_call: TRBV5-1; clone_size: NA; j_call: TRBJ2-7; cdr3_nt: TGCGCCAGCAGCTTGGAAGCTAGCGGGAGGGCCAGTGGCTACGAGCAGTACTTC; cdr3_aa: CASSLEASGRASGYEQYF
d_call: TRBD1; v_call: TRBV27; clone_size: NA; j_call: TRBJ1-6; cdr3_nt: TGTGCCAGCAGTCGGGACAGTCCCAATTCACCCCTCCACTTT; cdr3_aa: CASSRDSPNSPLHF
d_call: NA; v_call: TRBV10-3; clone_size: NA; j_call: TRBJ2-7; cdr3_nt: TGTGCCATCAGTGAAGGGGAAGCCTACGAGCAGTACTTC; cdr3_aa: CAISEGEAYEQYF
d_call: NA; v_call: TRBV7-9; clone_size: NA; j_call: TRBJ1-1; cdr3_nt: TGTGCCAGCAGCTTCCAGGCCGCCAGCGGAGCTTTCTTT; cdr3_aa: CASSFQAASGAFF
d_call: NA; v_call: TRBV2; clone_size: NA; j_call: TRBJ2-1; cdr3_nt: TGTGCCAGCAGTGCCTTGGGGAGACCTGGATCCGATGAGCAGTTCTTC; cdr3_aa: CASSALGRPGSDEQFF
d_call: TRBD2; v_call: TRBV10-3; clone_size: once; j_call: TRBJ2-5; cdr3_nt: TGTGCCATCAGTGGGGGGGGCCAAGAGACCCAGTACTTC; cdr3_aa: CAISGGGQETQYF
d_call: NA; v_call: TRBV18; clone_size: NA; j_call: TRBJ2-3; cdr3_nt: TGTGCCAGCTCACACTCAGGGGGGGATACGCAGTATTTT; cdr3_aa: CASSHSGGDTQYF
d_call: NA; v_call: TRBV4-1; clone_size: once; j_call: TRBJ1-1; cdr3_nt: TGCGCCAGCGCGGGGGCTAACAACATGAACACTGAAGCTTTCTTT; cdr3_aa: CASAGANNMNTEAFF
d_call: TRBD1; v_call: TRBV10-1; clone_size: NA; j_call: TRBJ1-2; cdr3_nt: TGCGCCAGCAGTGAAGACAGGGGGTGGAATGGCTACACCTTC; cdr3_aa: CASSEDRGWNGYTF
d_call: TRBD1; v_call: TRBV10-3; clone_size: NA; j_call: TRBJ2-2; cdr3_nt: TGTGCCATCACGGGGACAGGGAACACCGGGGAGCTGTTTTTT; cdr3_aa: CAITGTGNTGELFF
d_call: TRBD2; v_call: TRBV6-5; clone_size: NA; j_call: TRBJ2-7; cdr3_nt: TGTGCCAGCAGTACCCTAGCGGGAGGCGTGCAGTACTTC; cdr3_aa: CASSTLAGGVQYF
d_call: NA; v_call: TRBV5-1; clone_size: few; j_call: TRBJ1-4; cdr3_nt: TGCGCCAGCAGCCCGGGTGGCCTATATGAAAAACTGTTTTTT; cdr3_aa: CASSPGGLYEKLFF
d_call: TRBD2; v_call: TRBV18; clone_size: NA; j_call: TRBJ2-3; cdr3_nt: TGTGCCAGCTCAAGGACTAGCGGGCACACAGATACGCAGTATTTT; cdr3_aa: CASSRTSGHTDTQYF